This TCR beta chain appears in the sequencing data of a study of blood T cells in healthy people across ages. Findings and caveats of the study: The long-lived group displayed more naive CD4+ cells, plus higher diversity, than the aged donors did. Observed TCR beta diversity per million T cells went down as age went up. This fall followed a roughly linear course with age.

Using a J-beta primer mix together with a sample-barcoded 5' primer, a second PCR was run for roughly 6 to 11 cycles. With 12 random nucleotides, a template-switch adaptor tagged each individual cDNA molecule. Individual samples furnished no less than 2.5 million CDR3-containing paired-end reads apiece. TCRdb re-called the 5' RACE reads through MiXCR, storing one row per CDR3 protein. This sample carries about 680,000 distinct CDR3 sequences, around 49% of them seen once, and the ten largest clones take about 32%. With 7 bases clipped from V and 5 bases from J, the junction kept 14 bases outside the gene matches. The CDR3 sequence is 15 residues long. CDR1 is SGHRS and CDR2 is YFSETQ in the germline V gene. As regards this clonotype: Its antigen is unidentified.

This receptor was obtained from a woman aged 60-75 years in good health. The sequencing input was blood. The V call is TRBV5-1, the J call TRBJ2-7, with TRBD2 matching over 8 bases. CDR3 nucleotides: TGCGCCAGCTCTCCCCTGAGCGGGAGTCTTAACGAGCAGTACTTC. Its protein is CASSPLSGSLNEQYF.